Shown below are 2 T cell receptor beta chains from a single sample sequenced in a study of blood T cell repertoires in COVID-19 (dated by TCRdb to 2019 to 2021). The library was made by the immunoSEQ multiplex PCR assay. Entries here come from immuneACCESS through TCRdb and include only in-frame sequences with V and J called. Some clones fail to appear in such tables; in the studies checked, an unresolved V gene covers under half of the shortfall, and the cause of the remainder is unknown. Across this sample there are some 200,000 clones, with around 85% seen only once. The ten most abundant clones make up about 2.4% of the sample. The sample comprised peripheral blood. These receptors were collected from a woman between 65 and 79 years old with COVID-19, enrolled during active disease.

The rearrangement links TRBV4-3 to TRBJ1-2; 10 bases match TRBD1. The CDR3 has 17 residues. Unmatched junction bases numbered 10, after V lost 0 bases and J lost 6 bases. The germline CDR1 and CDR2 sequences are LGHNA and YSLEER. In nucleotides, the CDR3 is TGCGCCAGCAGCCAAGATGAGACAGGGGGCTTTGAGGATGGCTACACCTTC. The encoded protein is CASSQDETGGFEDGYTF.

J is TRBJ2-7 and V is TRBV6-1, with D possibly matching TRBD2 (5 bases). The length of the CDR3 is 14 residues. CDR1 MNHNS and CDR2 SASEGT come from the germline V gene. V lost 3 bases and J 7 bases, leaving 16 bases between the germline ends. Written as DNA, the CDR3 is TGTGCCAGCAGTGATAATCTAGCCTTGGGGGAGCAGTACTTC. It yields the protein CASSDNLALGEQYF.